This passage covers 13 T cell receptor beta chains from one sample sequenced in a study of tumor-infiltrating lymphocytes in primary liver carcinoma. Total RNA (roughly 530 ng) served as template for TCR beta cDNA synthesis primed by a constant-region primer. For TCR beta, libraries were produced by three nested multiplex PCR rounds using slightly modified ARM-PCR. In the first two PCR rounds, TRBV1-TRBV30 forward primers were paired with a C-beta reverse primer, and each round lasted roughly 10 cycles. TCRdb called the multiplex PCR reads again in MiXCR, with one record for every CDR3 protein. The sample holds about 200,000 distinct CDR3 sequences, about 65% seen once. Germline DNA was also extracted, while the blood RNA originated from unsorted whole blood. The specimen sequenced was peripheral blood. Receptors originate from an older woman with primary liver carcinoma and hepatitis B virus infection.

Remarks on this clonotype: This is likely a read error, given that the CDR3 carries no conserved phenylalanine or tryptophan at its end. It is unclear where the CDR3 begins or ends on the DNA, so no DNA is shown, and the CDR3 is as TCRdb lists it. The chain joins TRBV28 to TRBJ2-7; TRBD2 reflects the table's D call only, with no check against the DNA. CDR1 MDHEN and CDR2 SYDVKM come from the germline V gene. Termini included, the CDR3 measures 13 amino acids. The CDR3: CASSTRLGGEQYL.

As concerns this clonotype: One end of the junction varies from germline; a read error may be responsible. The CDR3 loop reads CACAISGRGLVTGELFF. DNA for the CDR3: TGCGCCTGCGCAATTTCGGGCAGGGGGCTCGTCACCGGGGAGCTGTTTTTT. The chain uses TRBV11-2 and TRBJ2-2; 8 bases line up with TRBD1. CDR1 is SGHAT and CDR2 is FQNNGV in the germline V gene. The CDR3 contains 17 residues. Looking up the rest from reference TRBV11-2 and TRBJ2-2 gives the full variable domain: EAGVAQSPRYKIIEKRQSVAFWCNPISGHATLYWYQQILGQGPKLLIQFQNNGVVDDSQLPKDRFSAERLKGVDSTLKIQPAKLEDSAVYLCACAISGRGLVTGELFFGEGSRLTVL.

The rearrangement joins TRBV5-6 to TRBJ2-7, with D perhaps matching TRBD1 or TRBD2 (5 bases each). In germline, CDR1 is SGHDT, CDR2 YYEEEE. Trimming left V 5 bases short and J 1 base short, with 19 bases between. The CDR3 is 16 residues long. CDR3 loop: CASRRQRASDSYEQYF. The CDR3 DNA follows: TGTGCCAGCAGGCGACAGAGGGCCAGTGATTCCTACGAGCAGTACTTC.

This clonotype showed up just a few times. CDR3 sequence: CASSLGDHQPQHF. The CDR3 coding sequence is TGCGCCAGCAGCTTGGGGGACCATCAGCCCCAGCATTTT. V is TRBV5-1 and J is TRBJ1-5; a weak D match, TRBD1 (5 bases). The length of the CDR3 is 13 residues. Germline lookup yields CDR1 SGHRS and CDR2 YFSETQ. V shed 0 bases and J shed 5 bases, with 6 bases lying between them. The whole variable domain, filled in from reference TRBV5-1 and TRBJ1-5, reads KAGVTQTPRYLIKTRGQQVTLSCSPISGHRSVSWYQQTPGQGLQFLFEYFSETQRNKGNFPGRFSGRQFSNSRSEMNVSTLELGDSALYLCASSLGDHQPQHFGDGTRLSIL.

This clonotype was counted at least ten times. This chain connects TRBV29-1 to TRBJ2-3; perhaps TRBD2 as D (5 bases). Germline V lookup: CDR1 SQVTM, CDR2 ANQGSEA. The germline V and J ends were trimmed by 4 bases and 0 bases, with 11 bases remaining between them. This CDR3 spans 14 amino acids. Written as DNA, the CDR3 is TGCAGCGTTGGTATAGCGTTTAGCACAGATACGCAGTATTTT. Amino acids: CSVGIAFSTDTQYF.

In this sample, this clonotype turned up many times. V usage is TRBV6-1 and J usage is TRBJ2-1; no clear D. Trimming removed 1 base from V and 4 bases from J, with 14 bases in between. Germline V gene sequence: CDR1 MNHNS, CDR2 SASEGT. CDR3 length equals 16 residues. In DNA form, the CDR3 reads TGTGCCAGCAGTGAAGGACTCTCCACCGTTTACAATGAGCAGTTCTTC. Residues: CASSEGLSTVYNEQFF.

This clonotype was seen at least ten times. V gene TRBV7-9 combines with J gene TRBJ2-7; 11 positions match TRBD1. Germline lookup yields CDR1 SEHNR and CDR2 FQNEAQ (reference sequence). The trim removed 5 bases at V and 5 bases at J, leaving 8 bases unmatched. The CDR3 is 15 amino acids. This CDR3 reads CASSGRDRGINEQYF. In DNA, the CDR3 is TGTGCCAGCAGCGGGCGGGACAGGGGGATAAACGAGCAGTACTTC.

With regard to this clonotype: A clone one base away is much larger, so this may be a read error. The V call is TRBV12-5, the J call TRBJ2-2, with TRBD1 as a possible D gene (6 bases). Per germline, CDR1 LGHNT and CDR2 FRNRAP. The V gene lost 2 bases and the J gene lost 7 bases, with 17 bases spanning the gap. This CDR3 is 16 amino acids long. Here the CDR3 DNA reads TGTGCTAGTGGTTTGCTACAGGGTCCTGGGATCGGGGAGCTGTTTTTT. It encodes CASGLLQGPGIGELFF.

Points on this clonotype: This likely comes from a read error, as the CDR3 has no conserved phenylalanine or tryptophan at its end. As DNA, the CDR3 is TGTGCCGGCAGCGCAGCGGGAGGCCGGGGCTATGAGCAGTTCTTA. Its protein product is CAGSAAGGRGYEQFL. The chain links TRBV6-2 or TRBV6-3 to TRBJ2-1; 9 bases agree with TRBD2. From germline, CDR1 is MNHEY and CDR2 SVGEGT. This CDR3 spans 15 amino acids.

There are a few counts of this clonotype. This chain uses TRBV11-2 with TRBJ2-7, with unresolved D. The CDR3 extends over 16 amino acids. The germline gives CDR1 SGHAT, CDR2 FQNNGV. Trimming left V 9 bases short and J 2 bases short, with 23 bases between. CDR3 bases: TGTGCCAGTAGCCCCTATGTACGCCCCAGCCCCTACGAGCAGTACTTC. Its protein product is CASSPYVRPSPYEQYF.

Comment on this clonotype: The junction differs from germline at one of its ends, possibly a read error. The rearrangement joins TRBV11-2 to TRBJ2-1; TRBD2 matches 8 bases. Germline V gene lookup returns CDR1 SGHAT and CDR2 FQNNGV. The CDR3 sequence is 14 residues long. CDR3 bases: TGTACCAGCAGCGCACTAGCGGCAAACAATGAGGAGTTCTTC. This encodes CTSSALAANNEEFF.

This clonotype occurred once. This rearrangement joins TRBV13 to TRBJ2-2; TRBD2 is a possible D gene (5 bases). V dropped 5 bases and J dropped 10 bases, with 17 bases sitting between them. Germline V lookup: CDR1 PRHDT, CDR2 FYEKMQ (reference sequence). The CDR3 contains 14 residues. This CDR3 is CASSRSGRPEELFF. CDR3 coding DNA: TGTGCCAGCAGCAGAAGCGGTCGCCCCGAGGAGCTGTTTTTT.

The sample holds many counts of this clonotype. The gene calls are TRBV29-1 and TRBJ1-6; D is possibly TRBD1 (5 bases). V was clipped by 6 bases and J by 7 bases, with 10 bases between them. This CDR3 region has 12 residues. Germline CDR1 and CDR2: SQVTM and ANQGSEA. The CDR3, as DNA: TGCAGCGTGGGGACGGGAAATTCACCCCTCCACTTT. It specifies CSVGTGNSPLHF. The variable domain in full, with the rest retrieved from reference TRBV29-1 and TRBJ1-6, is SAVISQKPSRDICQRGTSLTIQCQVDSQVTMMFWYRQQPGQSLTLIATANQGSEATYESGFVIDKFPISRPNLTFSTLTVSNMSPEDSSIYLCSVGTGNSPLHFGNGTRLTVT.